This T cell receptor (beta chain) was captured in a study of cytomegalovirus exposure and HLA in healthy donors. Whole-study context: Unique TCRs numbering some 93 million, obtained from HLA-typed donors, made up an early data release.

Study-wide results and caveats: Three CMV-associated chains were confirmed in vitro to be specific for CMV antigens. Common viral pathogens seemed, in a later analysis, to connect with several of the most significant clusters.

The PCR was carried out with 60 Vbeta primers and 13 Jbeta primers. Generated by immunoSEQ multiplex PCR, the TCRdb table keeps only in-frame clones and is missing some. The table records tens of thousands of clones, more than 85% of them present only once. In the case of this clone: Its antigen is not identified. The junction departs from germline at one end; a sequencing error may be responsible.

From germline, CDR1 is SEHNR and CDR2 FQNEAQ (reference sequence). This CDR3 comprises 15 residues. Healthy people donating bone marrow made up the donors. This clonotype originated in a woman between 18 and 29 years old in good health and CMV-seronegative. Material: PBMCs. This chain uses TRBV7-9 with TRBJ2-2; the D gene is possibly TRBD2 (6 bases). The CDR3 protein is CSSSPGGGGAGELFF. CDR3 coding DNA: TGTTCCAGCAGCCCCGGGGGTGGCGGCGCCGGGGAGCTGTTTTTT.